This entry lists 3 T cell receptor beta chains sequenced from one sample in a study of blood T cell repertoires in COVID-19. Sequencing used immunoSEQ multiplex PCR; TCRdb keeps in-frame clones, though not all of them. This sample has approximately 320,000 clones, with roughly 90% found just once. The sample taken for sequencing was peripheral blood. These receptors were taken from a woman in her twenties or thirties with COVID-19, enrolled during active disease.

Worth noting for this clone: The same CDR3 is also encoded by other DNA sequences in this sample. V usage is TRBV5-1 and J usage is TRBJ2-7; D may be TRBD2 (5 bases). Germline CDR1 is SGHRS and CDR2 is YFSETQ. The CDR3 covers 14 residues. Deletions cut 1 base from V and 1 base from J, with 9 bases between. This CDR3 is CASSLSRESYEQYF. The DNA for the CDR3 is TGCGCCAGCAGCTTGTCCCGGGAATCCTACGAGCAGTACTTC.

V gene TRBV11-2 combines with J gene TRBJ2-7; D is perhaps TRBD1 (6 bases). CDR1 is SGHAT, CDR2 FQNNGV, per germline. Between the trimmed V and J ends, which lost 5 bases and 2 bases, there was a span of 13 bases. The CDR3 contains 14 residues. The CDR3 sequence: CASSKRTVTYEQYF. For the CDR3, the DNA is TGTGCCAGCAGCAAAAGGACAGTCACCTACGAGCAGTACTTC.

The genes are TRBV9 and TRBJ2-1, with 12 bases aligning to TRBD2. Germline V gene data show CDR1 as SGDLS and CDR2 as YYNGEE. The CDR3 runs 15 residues. V trimming: 6 bases; J trimming: 5 bases; junction bases outside the gene matches: 6. This chain's CDR3 is CASNPTSGGHNEQFF. The CDR3 DNA sequence: TGTGCCAGCAACCCGACTAGCGGGGGCCACAATGAGCAGTTCTTC.